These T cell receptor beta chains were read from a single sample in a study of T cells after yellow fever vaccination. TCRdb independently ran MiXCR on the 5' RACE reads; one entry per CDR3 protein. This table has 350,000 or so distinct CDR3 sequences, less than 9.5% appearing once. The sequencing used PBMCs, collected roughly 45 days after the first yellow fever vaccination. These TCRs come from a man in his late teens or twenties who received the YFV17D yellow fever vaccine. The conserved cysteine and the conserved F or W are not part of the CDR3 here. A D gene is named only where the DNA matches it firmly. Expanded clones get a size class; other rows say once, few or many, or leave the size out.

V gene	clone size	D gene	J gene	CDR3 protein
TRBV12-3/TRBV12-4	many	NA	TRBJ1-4	ASSRQGTNEKLF
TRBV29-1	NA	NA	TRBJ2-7	SAGWDAFRREQY
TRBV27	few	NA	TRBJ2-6	ASSFMFSTGANVLT
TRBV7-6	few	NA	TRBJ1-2	ASSLGYYGYGYT
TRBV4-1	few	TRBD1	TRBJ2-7	ASSWPGQGNYEQY
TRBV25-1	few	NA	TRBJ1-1	ARSPLEGDTEAF
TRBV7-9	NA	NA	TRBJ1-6	ASSSQSSYNSPLH
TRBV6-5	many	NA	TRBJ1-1	ASSYRGMNTEAF
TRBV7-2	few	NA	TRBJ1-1	ASTSNMNTEAF
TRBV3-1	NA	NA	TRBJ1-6	ASEGDYNSPLH
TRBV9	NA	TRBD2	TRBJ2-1	ASSATSGGPNSYNEQF
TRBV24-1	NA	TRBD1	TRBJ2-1	ATSDYGQGADEQF
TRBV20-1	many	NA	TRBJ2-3	SARDSTSTDTQY
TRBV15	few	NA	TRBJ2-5	ATSRENSGTQY
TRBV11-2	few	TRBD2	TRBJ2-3	ASSLRWTSGRDTQY
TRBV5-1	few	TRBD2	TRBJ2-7	ASSSEPGPGGYEQY
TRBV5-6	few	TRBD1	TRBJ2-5	ASSFGQGETQY
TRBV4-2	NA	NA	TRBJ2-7	ASSLSGTGTSEQY
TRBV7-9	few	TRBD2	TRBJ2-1	ASSSQLTSGVYNEQF
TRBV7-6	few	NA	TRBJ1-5	ASSLLPDQPQH
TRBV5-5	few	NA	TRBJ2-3	ASSLGPSQRSTDTQY
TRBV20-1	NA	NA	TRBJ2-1	SARGQGSPYNEQF
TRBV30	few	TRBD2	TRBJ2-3	AWRLAGARPDTQY
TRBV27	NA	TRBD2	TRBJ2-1	ASSSASGGDLSSYNEQF
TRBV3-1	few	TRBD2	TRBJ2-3	ASSIAGGADTQY
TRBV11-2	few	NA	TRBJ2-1	ASSLEREYNEQF
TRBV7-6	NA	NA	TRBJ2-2	ASSLPPSVNTGELF
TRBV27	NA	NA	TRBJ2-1	ASSSRLVSNNEQF
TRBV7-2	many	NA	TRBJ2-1	ASSLDRGSYNEQF
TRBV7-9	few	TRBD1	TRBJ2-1	ASSSQGARDNEQF
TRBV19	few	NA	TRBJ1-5	ASSGNASGPRRQPQH
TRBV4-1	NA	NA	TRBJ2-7	ASSQPAGSEQY
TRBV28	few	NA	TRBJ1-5	ASSLVLRTQH
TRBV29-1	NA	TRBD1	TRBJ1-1	SVEGTGLSVEAF
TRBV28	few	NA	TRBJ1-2	ASSYRWTNYGYT
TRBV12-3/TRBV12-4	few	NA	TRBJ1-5	ASSFGRGGQPQH
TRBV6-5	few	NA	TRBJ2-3	ASSSQPSTDTQY
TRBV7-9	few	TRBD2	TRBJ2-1	ASSLLSAGRGAHNEQF
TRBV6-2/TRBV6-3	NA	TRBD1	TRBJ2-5	ASSYETGAYQETQY
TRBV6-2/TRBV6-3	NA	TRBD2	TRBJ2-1	ASSYFGTSLF
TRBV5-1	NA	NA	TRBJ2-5	ASSTSQGPETQY
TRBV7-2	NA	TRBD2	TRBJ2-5	ASSVVAGGVETQY
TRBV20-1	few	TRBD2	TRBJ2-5	SARRPGGGQETQY
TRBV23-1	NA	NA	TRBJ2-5	ASSQSIQRNPGETQY
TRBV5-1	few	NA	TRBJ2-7	ASSLSFQRAYEQY
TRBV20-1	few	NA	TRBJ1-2	SSIGGNHKYGYT
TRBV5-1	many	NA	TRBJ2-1	ASSLREYNEQF
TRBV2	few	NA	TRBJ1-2	ASRWTEKYGYT
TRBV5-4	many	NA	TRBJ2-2	ASSSGKAWNGELF
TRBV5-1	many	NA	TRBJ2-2	ASSPSTSGGELF
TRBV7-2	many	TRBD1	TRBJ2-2	ASSFGTGPTGELF
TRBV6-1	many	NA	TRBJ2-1	ASTTPGAPEQF
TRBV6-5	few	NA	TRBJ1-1	ASRTLGTEAF
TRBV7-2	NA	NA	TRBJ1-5	ASSGRNNQPQH
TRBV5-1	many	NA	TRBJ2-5	ASSLGVGQETQY
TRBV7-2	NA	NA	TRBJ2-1	ASSLERGNVEQF
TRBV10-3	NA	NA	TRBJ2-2	AISGKETYTGELF